The rows below give T cell receptor beta chains drawn from one sample of a study of blood T cell repertoires in COVID-19. Assay: immunoSEQ multiplex PCR; the TCRdb copy retains only in-frame clones and omits some. The sample contains under 95,000 clones, around 88% of which appear only once. Sequenced: peripheral blood. The origin of the receptors is a man in his 60s with acute or convalescent COVID-19. Both conserved end residues are part of each CDR3. The D gene is left open where the match is weak. Clone size appears in some rows only: once, few, many, or a class for an expanded clone.

D	length	size	V	J	DNA	CDR3
NA	16	NA	TRBV7-6	TRBJ1-1	TGTGCCAGCAGCTTAGACCGGGGATCCATGAACACTGAAGCTTTCTTT	CASSLDRGSMNTEAFF
TRBD2	14	NA	TRBV25-1	TRBJ2-1	TGTGCCAGCAGTGGACTAGCGGGGGGGAATGAGCAGTTCTTC	CASSGLAGGNEQFF
NA	12	NA	TRBV5-4	TRBJ2-1	TGTGCCAGCAGTACCGCGGGAAATGAGCAGTTCTTC	CASSTAGNEQFF
TRBD1	16	NA	TRBV5-6	TRBJ2-2	TGTGCCAGCAGCCGGGACAGGGATTCTAACACCGGGGAGCTGTTTTTT	CASSRDRDSNTGELFF
NA	16	NA	TRBV5-1	TRBJ2-2	TGCGCCAGCAGCTTCAGGGGCGGAGAGAGTACCGGGGAGCTGTTTTTT	CASSFRGGESTGELFF
TRBD2	14	NA	TRBV7-2	TRBJ2-1	TGTGCCAGCAGCTCCCTAGCGGGGCTGAATGAGCAGTTCTTC	CASSSLAGLNEQFF
NA	13	NA	TRBV6-5	TRBJ2-5	TGTGCCAGCAGCGCGGGGTCCCAAGAGACCCAGTACTTC	CASSAGSQETQYF
NA	12	once	TRBV24-1	TRBJ1-1	TGTGCCACCAGTGACGGGGGGAGGGAAGCTTTCTTT	CATSDGGREAFF
NA	14	NA	TRBV5-1	TRBJ2-7	TGCGCCAGCAGCGAAGGGATGGGGGGTCTCGAGCAGTACTTC	CASSEGMGGLEQYF
NA	15	NA	TRBV15	TRBJ1-1	TGTGCCACCAGCCCGGGCGCGGGCAGCAACACTGAAGCTTTCTTT	CATSPGAGSNTEAFF